This T cell receptor (beta chain) was sequenced in a study of neurological immune-mediated disorders. Whole-study findings and limits: None of the CDR3 amino acid sequences found in expanded clones was shared across subjects. This suggests that the TCR-beta repertoires were private in all groups.

V was clipped by 3 bases and J by 10 bases, with 10 bases between them. The CDR3 is 12 amino acids. CDR1 WSHSY and CDR2 SAAADI come from the germline V gene. This clonotype was found many times. Its antigen is not known. The unsorted libraries were prepared from 2 million PBMCs (stored at -80 C). The cDNA was generated through 5'RACE incorporating 10-nucleotide random UMIs. Sequencing runs each yielded over 200 million TCR-beta sequences from 15-18 subjects. MiXCR was run by TCRdb on the 5' RACE reads, yielding one entry per CDR3 protein. The sample contains roughly 50,000 distinct CDR3 sequences, about an eighth of which appear only once.

Sample: PBMCs. The rearrangement joins TRBV10-2 to TRBJ2-1; D possibly corresponds to TRBD1 (5 bases). The clonotype comes from a woman aged 55-69 years with HTLV-1-associated myelopathy (HAM/TSP). This CDR3 is CASSDGAGEQFF. CDR3 nucleotide sequence: TGCGCCAGCAGTGATGGGGCCGGGGAGCAGTTCTTC.